These T cell receptor beta chains were read from a single sample in a study of blood T cell repertoires in COVID-19. Assay used: immunoSEQ multiplex PCR; TCRdb lists only in-frame clones, some missing. The repertoire holds under 250,000 clones, with roughly four fifths as singletons. The sample was PBMCs or T cells enriched from blood (not recorded which). The receptors were sampled from a woman in her 40s with acute COVID-19. The CDR3 runs from the conserved cysteine through the conserved F or W. The D gene is left open where the match is weak. Clone sizes are given selectively: once, few, many, or a class where the clone is expanded.

cdr3_length: 15; v_call: TRBV5-6; d_call: TRBD2; j_call: TRBJ2-3; clone_size: few; cdr3_nt: TGTGCCAGCTGGAGGTGGCGGGGGACCACAGATACGCAGTATTTT; cdr3_aa: CASWRWRGTTDTQYF
cdr3_length: 16; v_call: TRBV18; d_call: -; j_call: TRBJ1-1; clone_size: -; cdr3_nt: TGTGCCAGCTCATTCCGGCTCGGGGGGACGAACACTGAAGCTTTCTTT; cdr3_aa: CASSFRLGGTNTEAFF
cdr3_length: 15; v_call: TRBV28; d_call: TRBD1; j_call: TRBJ1-4; clone_size: -; cdr3_nt: TGTGCCAGCAGCAACGGACAGGGGCACGATGAAAAACTGTTTTTT; cdr3_aa: CASSNGQGHDEKLFF
cdr3_length: 15; v_call: TRBV9; d_call: -; j_call: TRBJ1-5; clone_size: -; cdr3_nt: TGTGCCAGCAGCGTTGGAGGGTACACCAATCAGCCCCAGCATTTT; cdr3_aa: CASSVGGYTNQPQHF
cdr3_length: 12; v_call: TRBV19; d_call: -; j_call: TRBJ2-7; clone_size: -; cdr3_nt: TGTGCCAGTAGTATTGGGGGGTACGAGCAGTACTTC; cdr3_aa: CASSIGGYEQYF
cdr3_length: 13; v_call: TRBV7-2; d_call: TRBD1; j_call: TRBJ2-4; clone_size: -; cdr3_nt: TGTGCCAGCAGCTCGACAGGGGGGGTCATTCAGTACTTC; cdr3_aa: CASSSTGGVIQYF
cdr3_length: 14; v_call: TRBV27; d_call: -; j_call: TRBJ2-2; clone_size: -; cdr3_nt: TGTGCCAGCAGTTTTGGGGGGGCAGTCGGGGAGCTGTTTTTT; cdr3_aa: CASSFGGAVGELFF
cdr3_length: 17; v_call: TRBV29-1; d_call: TRBD1; j_call: TRBJ2-1; clone_size: -; cdr3_nt: TGCAGCGTTGAACTTTACCAGGGGACAGGGCGGTACAATGAGCAGTTCTTC; cdr3_aa: CSVELYQGTGRYNEQFF
cdr3_length: 16; v_call: TRBV2; d_call: -; j_call: TRBJ1-6; clone_size: -; cdr3_nt: TGTGCCAGCAAGACGGGAGGAGGGTCTGGTAATTCACCCCTCCACTTT; cdr3_aa: CASKTGGGSGNSPLHF
cdr3_length: 15; v_call: TRBV2; d_call: TRBD1; j_call: TRBJ2-3; clone_size: -; cdr3_nt: TGTGCCAGCAGTTTACCGGGACAGAGCACAGATACGCAGTATTTT; cdr3_aa: CASSLPGQSTDTQYF
cdr3_length: 15; v_call: TRBV21-1; d_call: -; j_call: TRBJ1-3; clone_size: -; cdr3_nt: TGTGCCAGCTTAGACAGGGGGTCTTCTGGAAACACCATATATTTT; cdr3_aa: CASLDRGSSGNTIYF
cdr3_length: 12; v_call: TRBV7-2; d_call: -; j_call: TRBJ1-1; clone_size: -; cdr3_nt: TGTGCCAGCAGCCGTGAGGGTACTGAAGCTTTCTTT; cdr3_aa: CASSREGTEAFF
cdr3_length: 14; v_call: TRBV5-1; d_call: -; j_call: TRBJ2-1; clone_size: -; cdr3_nt: TGCGCCAGCAGCTTGGGAGCGGTCTACAATGAGCAGTTCTTC; cdr3_aa: CASSLGAVYNEQFF
cdr3_length: 16; v_call: TRBV7-8; d_call: TRBD1; j_call: TRBJ1-3; clone_size: -; cdr3_nt: TGTGCCAGTCGGGACAGGGGCACTCTCTCTGGAAACACCATATATTTT; cdr3_aa: CASRDRGTLSGNTIYF
cdr3_length: 10; v_call: TRBV20-1; d_call: -; j_call: TRBJ2-7; clone_size: once; cdr3_nt: TGCAGTGCCGCCGGACAGCTCATGTACTTC; cdr3_aa: CSAAGQLMYF
cdr3_length: 13; v_call: TRBV15; d_call: -; j_call: TRBJ2-7; clone_size: -; cdr3_nt: TGTGCCACCGAGGCCCAGGGGCAGGGTGAGCAGTACTTC; cdr3_aa: CATEAQGQGEQYF
cdr3_length: 15; v_call: TRBV7-9; d_call: TRBD2; j_call: TRBJ2-1; clone_size: -; cdr3_nt: TGTGCCAGCAGCTTAAGGGGACTAGCGGCTTCTGGGCAGTTCTTC; cdr3_aa: CASSLRGLAASGQFF
cdr3_length: 13; v_call: TRBV7-9; d_call: -; j_call: TRBJ1-6; clone_size: -; cdr3_nt: TGTGCCAGCAGCTTATACAGGGAATCACCCCTCCACTTT; cdr3_aa: CASSLYRESPLHF
cdr3_length: 15; v_call: TRBV6-1; d_call: -; j_call: TRBJ2-7; clone_size: -; cdr3_nt: TGTGCCAGCAGTGAATTGGACACTGAAGGCTACGAGCAGTACTTC; cdr3_aa: CASSELDTEGYEQYF
cdr3_length: 15; v_call: TRBV7-2; d_call: TRBD2; j_call: TRBJ2-3; clone_size: -; cdr3_nt: TGTGCCAGCAGCTTAGTCGGGGGGGGCACAGATACGCAGTATTTT; cdr3_aa: CASSLVGGGTDTQYF
cdr3_length: 15; v_call: TRBV6-5; d_call: -; j_call: TRBJ1-5; clone_size: -; cdr3_nt: TGTGCCAGTCAAGACAGACCGATTAGCAATCAGCCCCAGCATTTT; cdr3_aa: CASQDRPISNQPQHF
cdr3_length: 12; v_call: TRBV25-1; d_call: -; j_call: TRBJ2-7; clone_size: -; cdr3_nt: TGTGCCAGCAGTTCTGACTTGAGGAGGCAGTACTTC; cdr3_aa: CASSSDLRRQYF
cdr3_length: 14; v_call: TRBV11-2; d_call: -; j_call: TRBJ1-1; clone_size: -; cdr3_nt: TGTGCCAGCACCCTCGATTTTTGGGGACTTGAAGCTTTCTTT; cdr3_aa: CASTLDFWGLEAFF
cdr3_length: 12; v_call: TRBV2; d_call: -; j_call: TRBJ1-4; clone_size: -; cdr3_nt: TGTGCCAGCAGGAGACAGGACGAAAAACTGTTTTTT; cdr3_aa: CASRRQDEKLFF
cdr3_length: 15; v_call: TRBV10-2; d_call: TRBD2; j_call: TRBJ2-7; clone_size: -; cdr3_nt: TGCGCCAGCGCACTTCTAGCGGGAGGGTTCGACGAGCAGTACTTC; cdr3_aa: CASALLAGGFDEQYF
cdr3_length: 14; v_call: TRBV5-1; d_call: -; j_call: TRBJ1-4; clone_size: -; cdr3_nt: TGCGCCAGCAGCTTGCAGGGGACGGGTGAAAAACTGTTTTTT; cdr3_aa: CASSLQGTGEKLFF
cdr3_length: 14; v_call: TRBV30; d_call: TRBD1; j_call: TRBJ1-4; clone_size: once; cdr3_nt: TGTGCCTGGAGTGGACAGGGAAAAGTTGAAAAACTGTTTTTT; cdr3_aa: CAWSGQGKVEKLFF
cdr3_length: 17; v_call: TRBV29-1; d_call: TRBD2; j_call: TRBJ2-1; clone_size: -; cdr3_nt: TGCAGCGTTCTTGGGACTAGATCGGAGCGGTCCTACAATGAGCAGTTCTTC; cdr3_aa: CSVLGTRSERSYNEQFF